These 10 T cell receptor beta chains were all obtained from the same sample, sequenced in a study of blood T cells in healthy people across ages. A J-beta primer mix and a sample-barcoded 5' primer were used in a second PCR of about 7 to 12 cycles. In TCRdb, the 5' RACE reads were re-called with MiXCR into one record per CDR3 protein. Of more than 800,000 distinct CDR3 sequences listed, about 28% were seen once; the top ten hold 15% to 20%. The sample consisted of blood. The receptor set was obtained from a woman older than 75 in good health.

CDR3 in DNA: TGTGCCAGCAGTGCCTTGGGGGAAGGCTACACCTTC. Translation: CASSALGEGYTF. The gene calls are TRBV2 and TRBJ1-2; D might be TRBD1 (5 bases). CDR3 length: 12 residues. CDR1 and CDR2 (germline): SNHLY, FYNNEI. The V gene lost 4 bases and the J gene lost 8 bases, with 11 bases spanning the gap. The variable domain in full, completed from reference TRBV2 and TRBJ1-2, reads EPEVTQTPSHQVTQMGQEVILRCVPISNHLYFYWYRQILGQKVEFLVSFYNNEISEKSEIFDDQFSVERPDGSNFTLKIRSTKLEDSAMYFCASSALGEGYTFGSGTRLTVV.

This clonotype was observed at least ten times. The chain employs TRBV5-1 and TRBJ2-1, with unresolved D. The germline V gene has CDR1 SGHRS and CDR2 YFSETQ. Deletions cut 0 bases from V and 7 bases from J, with 5 bases between. The CDR3 has 12 amino acids. As DNA, the CDR3 is TGCGCCAGCAGCTTGGTCCCTAATGAGCAGTTCTTC. It translates to CASSLVPNEQFF.

In its sample, this clonotype was seen many times. V is TRBV11-3 and J is TRBJ2-1; unclear D gene. CDR3 length: 9 residues. From germline, CDR1 is SGHNT and CDR2 YENEEA. The V end was cut by 5 bases, the J end by 15 bases, with 8 bases between. CDR3 amino acids: CASSLFVFF. The CDR3 nucleotides are TGTGCCAGCAGCCTGTTTGTGTTCTTC.

The V and J genes are TRBV27 and TRBJ2-1; TRBD1 agrees at 8 bases. With 5 bases clipped from V and 7 bases from J, the junction kept 10 bases outside the gene matches. The V gene's germline CDR1 is MNHEY and CDR2 SMNVEV (reference sequence). The CDR3 has 15 residues. The CDR3 sequence is CASSVPQGARNEQFF. The DNA of the CDR3 is TGTGCCAGCAGTGTTCCGCAGGGGGCTCGGAATGAGCAGTTCTTC.

The chain employs TRBV4-1 and TRBJ2-3; no definite D call. V was trimmed by 1 base and J by 6 bases, leaving 20 bases between them. The CDR3 contains 17 residues. CDR1 and CDR2 from the germline V gene are MGHRA and YSYEKL. The CDR3 DNA reads as TGCGCCAGCAGCCAAGGCTTCACGCGTATGGCAGCCGATACGCAGTATTTT. Its translation: CASSQGFTRMAADTQYF.

The chain carries TRBV5-5 and TRBJ2-5; 7 bases agree with TRBD1. CDR3 length: 13 amino acids. Germline V gene sequence: CDR1 SGHKS, CDR2 YYEKEE (reference sequence). V lost 10 bases and J lost 5; bases outside the gene matches: 11. The CDR3 DNA is TGTGCCGCCTCCTCCGGGGACAGTGAGACCCAGTACTTC. Encoded protein: CAASSGDSETQYF.

The chain recombines TRBV7-2 with TRBJ2-5; 9 nucleotides align to TRBD1. With 6 bases clipped from V and 11 bases from J, the junction kept 22 bases outside the gene matches. The CDR3 has 17 amino acids. Germline V gene data show CDR1 as SGHTA and CDR2 as FQGNSA. The CDR3 loop is CASSRKGDGTGRNEQYF. The CDR3 DNA reads as TGTGCCAGCAGTCGGAAGGGGGACGGGACAGGGCGGAATGAGCAGTACTTC. The variable domain in full, with the rest retrieved from reference TRBV7-2 and TRBJ2-5, is GAGVSQSPSNKVTEKGKDVELRCDPISGHTALYWYRQSLGQGLEFLIYFQGNSAPDKSGLPSDRFSAERTGGSVSTLTIQRTQQEDSAVYLCASSRKGDGTGRNEQYFGPGTRLLVL.

Points on this clonotype: The junction differs from germline at one of its ends, possibly a read error. V usage is TRBV7-2 and J usage is TRBJ2-7, with 9 bases matching TRBD1. The V gene's germline CDR1 is SGHTA and CDR2 FQGNSA. The CDR3 is 16 amino acids. This CDR3 is CASSLATGGLSYEQYF. For the CDR3, the DNA is TGCGCCAGCAGCTTAGCGACAGGGGGGCTCTCCTACGAGCAGTACTTC.

To note about this clonotype: Given a much more abundant clone one base away, this may be a read error. This chain links TRBV11-2 with TRBJ2-3; 9 nucleotides agree with TRBD1. The germline gives CDR1 SGHAT, CDR2 FQNNGV. J gave up 5 bases and V 5 bases, and 8 bases lay outside the gene matches. The CDR3 covers 15 residues. The CDR3 reads CASSPGQGSGDTQYF. CDR3 in DNA: TGTGCCAGCAGCCCGGGACAGGGTTCGGGAGATACGCAGTATTTT.

The chain recombines TRBV10-3 with TRBJ2-3; the match to TRBD1 covers 8 bases. The germline CDR1 and CDR2 sequences are ENHRY and SYGVKD. This CDR3 contains 12 residues. V shed 6 bases, J shed 8 bases, and the junction held 4 bases outside the gene matches. CDR3 protein: CAIRSDRGTQYF. DNA of the CDR3: TGTGCCATCAGATCCGACAGGGGTACGCAGTATTTT.